The 2 T cell receptor beta chains reported below all come from one sample, sequenced in a study of preoperative IRX-2 immunotherapy in early breast cancer. Produced via immunoSEQ multiplex PCR; TCRdb's table is partial and in-frame only. Altogether tens of thousands of clones are present, about 79% being singletons, with the ten largest covering 3% to 3.5%. Treatment here: preoperative locoregional IRX-2 cytokine immunotherapy. The sample was gathered from a patient treated with IRX-2 immunotherapy. These receptors all stem from a human donor with breast cancer.

This chain connects TRBV11-3 to TRBJ2-5; 7 nucleotides line up with TRBD2. V lost 2 bases to trimming and J lost 5 bases; unmatched junction nucleotides: 8. The CDR3 covers 15 residues. Germline V gives CDR1 SGHNT, CDR2 YENEEA. CDR3 residues: CASSLSGWGGETQYF. CDR3 coding DNA: TGTGCCAGCAGCTTATCAGGTTGGGGGGGGGAGACCCAGTACTTC.

CDR3 region: CASSFGQGTEAFF. The DNA of the CDR3 is TGTGCCAGCAGTTTCGGACAGGGCACTGAAGCTTTCTTT. The V gene is TRBV6-8, the J gene TRBJ1-1, with 8 bases lining up with TRBD1. The junction had 2 bases not matched to a gene; V was cut back by 4 bases and J by 4 bases. CDR1 MNHGY and CDR2 SAAAGT come from the germline V gene. The CDR3 has 13 amino acids.